The entry below gives a single T cell receptor (beta chain) sequence along with its context. Its target is unknown. CD8 cells classed as naive were CD45RO-negative and positively selected for CCR7, excluding terminally differentiated effector memory CD45RA+ cells. CDR3 size: 14 residues. Germline loops: CDR1 SEHNR, CDR2 FQNEAQ (reference sequence). Deletions cut 6 bases from V and 2 bases from J, with 13 bases between. The data stem from a study of shared clonotypes between healthy human individuals. Overall study results and limits: Naive CD4 clonotypes were shared across a few donors at 4% to 5%.

Sorted-subset replicate PCRs used 200 ng of genomic DNA. This amount corresponded to approximately 30,000 T cell genomes. Generated by immunoSEQ multiplex PCR, the TCRdb table keeps only in-frame clones and is missing some. The sample has under 1 million clones, 95% to 97% seen once. J is TRBJ1-1 and V is TRBV7-9; D is perhaps TRBD1 (6 bases). The clonotype was recovered from a man aged 25-40 years in good health. The source material was naive CD8+ T cells sorted from blood. The CDR3 DNA sequence: TGTGCCAGCAGGGCAGACAGGCTCAACACTGAAGCTTTCTTT. Encoded protein: CASRADRLNTEAFF.